Listed below are T cell receptor beta chains from one sample, sequenced in a study of lung T cells in sarcoidosis with Löfgren's syndrome. TCRdb re-derived calls from the reads in MiXCR, one entry per CDR3 protein. The sample includes some 20,000 distinct CDR3 sequences, about 22% of them seen just once. The sequencing sample was made of CD4+ T cells from PBMCs. The origin of the receptors is a human donor with sarcoidosis (Löfgren's syndrome or another form), or a control subject (not recorded which). Each CDR3 is given with its conserved first and last residue. A D gene is named only where the DNA matches it firmly. Size is stated for part of the rows, as once, few or many counts, or as a class when the clone is expanded.

TRBV5-4	-	many	TRBJ1-6	CASSLDPGQGSNSPLHF	TGTGCCAGCAGCTTGGATCCTGGGCAGGGGTCGAATTCACCCCTCCACTTT
TRBV5-1	TRBD1	many	TRBJ1-1	CASSRKPGQGNTEAFF	TGCGCCAGCAGTCGAAAACCGGGACAGGGGAACACTGAAGCTTTCTTT
TRBV19	TRBD2	many	TRBJ2-5	CASSPSGGRQETQYF	TGTGCCAGTAGTCCGTCGGGGGGACGGCAAGAGACCCAGTACTTC
TRBV18	-	-	TRBJ2-3	CASSPRGSDTQYF	TGTGCCAGCTCACCACGGGGCTCAGATACGCAGTATTTT
TRBV5-5	-	many	TRBJ1-1	CASSLFLGDTEAFF	TGTGCCAGCAGCTTGTTTCTAGGGGACACTGAAGCTTTCTTT
TRBV28	TRBD1	many	TRBJ2-7	CASSPGGTSYEQYF	TGTGCCAGCAGCCCAGGGGGAACCTCCTACGAGCAGTACTTC
TRBV11-3	TRBD1	many	TRBJ2-1	CASSLIGRGQGQYNEQFF	TGTGCCAGCAGCTTAATCGGACGGGGACAGGGACAATACAATGAGCAGTTCTTC
TRBV7-8	TRBD2	-	TRBJ2-3	CASSLIAVGGTSTDTQYF	TGTGCCAGCAGCTTAATAGCGGTGGGGGGGACTAGCACAGATACGCAGTATTTT
TRBV27	-	once	TRBJ2-5	CAGSTTRPSETQCF	TGTGCCGGCAGTACCACTAGGCCCAGTGAGACCCAGTGCTTC
TRBV6-5	-	-	TRBJ2-3	CAGSNPGSPSTDTRYF	TGTGCCGGCAGTAACCCAGGGAGTCCTAGCACAGATACGCGGTATTTT
TRBV28	-	many	TRBJ1-3	CASSYSVGSSGNTIYF	TGTGCCAGCAGCTACAGTGTCGGGAGCTCTGGAAACACCATATATTTT
TRBV6-1	TRBD1	many	TRBJ1-2	CASSYNPLGDRTNYGYTF	TGTGCCAGCAGTTATAACCCCTTGGGGGACAGAACTAACTATGGCTACACCTTC
TRBV27	-	once	TRBJ2-7	CASREREQYF	TGTGCCAGCAGGGAGAGAGAGCAGTACTTC
TRBV7-9	-	many	TRBJ2-1	CASSLAQLALSYNEQFF	TGTGCCAGCAGCTTAGCGCAATTAGCGCTGTCCTACAATGAGCAGTTCTTC
TRBV28	-	medium-sized	TRBJ2-7	CASTTAGVEQYF	TGTGCCAGCACCACCGCAGGGGTCGAGCAGTACTTC
TRBV7-2	-	many	TRBJ2-3	CASSLLAVVTDTQYF	TGTGCCAGCAGCCTATTAGCAGTGGTCACAGATACGCAGTATTTT
TRBV4-2	-	many	TRBJ2-1	CASSQDNSYNEQFF	TGTGCCAGCAGCCAGGACAACTCCTACAATGAGCAGTTCTTC
TRBV30	TRBD2	-	TRBJ2-3	CAWSLAGGQGIDTRCF	TGTGCCTGGAGTCTAGCGGGAGGGCAGGGGATAGATACGCGGTGTTTT
TRBV5-1	-	many	TRBJ1-5	CASSLVSGGNQPQHF	TGCGCCAGCAGCTTGGTCTCAGGGGGCAATCAGCCCCAGCATTTT
TRBV11-2	-	many	TRBJ2-7	CASSLYSQPSYEQYF	TGTGCCAGCAGCTTATACTCCCAACCATCCTACGAGCAGTACTTC
TRBV19	TRBD1	many	TRBJ1-1	CATLVRDRGFTEAFF	TGTGCCACTCTCGTACGGGACAGGGGATTTACTGAAGCTTTCTTT
TRBV6-1	-	once	TRBJ2-7	CAGRPGQWIFVYEQYF	TGTGCCGGCAGGCCCGGACAGTGGATCTTTGTCTACGAGCAGTACTTC
TRBV7-6	-	many	TRBJ2-5	CASRLGVAEETQYF	TGTGCCAGCAGGCTGGGGGTAGCTGAAGAGACCCAGTACTTC
TRBV11-2	-	-	TRBJ2-5	CASSLEGGPVQETQYF	TGTGCCAGCAGCTTAGAGGGGGGACCAGTACAAGAGACCCAGTACTTC
TRBV28	-	medium-sized	TRBJ1-1	CASRGRPEAFF	TGTGCCAGCCGGGGGAGGCCCGAAGCTTTCTTT
TRBV11-2	-	-	TRBJ2-7	CASSLVYSHEQYF	TGTGCCAGCAGCTTAGTGTACAGCCACGAGCAGTACTTC
TRBV7-9	-	many	TRBJ1-1	CASSFKQGATEAFF	TGTGCCAGCAGCTTCAAACAGGGTGCCACTGAAGCTTTCTTT
TRBV6-1	TRBD1	-	TRBJ2-2	CVSSNWTGHGELFF	TGTGTCAGCAGTAACTGGACAGGGCACGGGGAGCTGTTTTTT
TRBV28	-	many	TRBJ1-1	CASSGYEALF	TGTGCCAGCAGTGGGTATGAAGCTCTCTTT
TRBV2	-	many	TRBJ1-2	CASRGGQPPYGYTF	TGTGCCAGCAGGGGAGGACAGCCCCCCTATGGCTACACCTTC
TRBV5-4	-	many	TRBJ1-3	CASSPTGTSGNTIYF	TGTGCCAGCAGCCCGACAGGCACCTCTGGAAACACCATATATTTT
TRBV15	-	medium-sized	TRBJ1-1	CATSIDRTRNTEAFF	TGTGCCACCAGCATTGATCGGACCCGGAACACTGAAGCTTTCTTT
TRBV15	TRBD2	medium-sized	TRBJ2-2	CATSRTPGLAGTGELFF	TGTGCCACCAGCAGAACCCCGGGACTAGCGGGGACCGGGGAGCTGTTTTTT
TRBV6-1	-	medium-sized	TRBJ1-5	CASSQDRYLIKPQHF	TGTGCCAGCAGCCAAGACAGGTACCTAATCAAGCCCCAGCATTTT
TRBV2	-	many	TRBJ1-6	CASSELTPITLHF	TGTGCCAGCAGTGAATTGACCCCGATAACCCTCCACTTT
TRBV28	-	-	TRBJ2-7	CASSNPGGPNEQYF	TGTGCCAGCAGTAACCCCGGAGGTCCCAACGAGCAGTACTTC
TRBV19	-	-	TRBJ2-6	CASSTEFPSSGANVLTF	TGTGCCAGTAGTACCGAGTTCCCTAGCTCTGGGGCCAACGTCCTGACTTTC
TRBV4-2	TRBD1	many	TRBJ1-1	CASSQDLSRDRANVNTEAFF	TGTGCCAGCAGCCAAGATCTGAGCCGGGACAGGGCTAATGTGAACACTGAAGCTTTCTTT
TRBV5-1	TRBD2	many	TRBJ2-3	CASSWTSGGPRTDTQYF	TGCGCCAGCAGCTGGACTAGCGGGGGCCCACGCACAGATACGCAGTATTTT
TRBV24-1	-	many	TRBJ2-7	CATSEGGTKIYEQYF	TGTGCCACCAGTGAAGGAGGGACCAAAATCTACGAGCAGTACTTC
TRBV20-1	-	-	TRBJ2-5	CSTPSFGGQPRETQYF	TGCAGTACCCCAAGTTTCGGGGGTCAACCCCGGGAGACCCAGTACTTC
TRBV20-1	-	medium-sized	TRBJ1-5	CSAWTDSNQPQHF	TGCAGTGCCTGGACGGATAGCAATCAGCCCCAGCATTTT
TRBV3-1	-	medium-sized	TRBJ2-7	CASSNDPIYEQYF	TGTGCCAGCAGCAATGACCCGATCTACGAGCAGTACTTC
TRBV20-1	TRBD1	many	TRBJ2-1	CSAGTAPYNEQFF	TGCAGTGCTGGGACAGCTCCTTACAATGAGCAGTTCTTC
TRBV5-8	TRBD2	many	TRBJ2-3	CASSTGLAGADTQYF	TGTGCCAGCAGCACTGGACTAGCGGGAGCAGATACGCAGTATTTT
TRBV30	-	few	TRBJ1-4	CAYQGDLNEKLFF	TGTGCCTACCAAGGAGACCTTAATGAAAAACTGTTTTTT
TRBV18	TRBD2	-	TRBJ2-1	CASSRGLAGANEQFF	TGTGCCAGCTCACGGGGACTAGCGGGAGCTAATGAGCAGTTCTTC
TRBV10-3	-	many	TRBJ2-3	CAITSEGSSGDTQYF	TGTGCCATCACCTCTGAGGGGTCCTCCGGGGATACGCAGTATTTT
TRBV2	TRBD1	many	TRBJ1-2	CASSVARGYGYTF	TGTGCCAGCAGTGTGGCCAGGGGGTATGGCTACACCTTC
TRBV24-1	-	many	TRBJ2-1	CATSDTRKAYNEQFF	TGTGCCACCAGTGATACAAGAAAGGCCTACAATGAGCAGTTCTTC